This TCR beta chain derives from a study of long-term antiretroviral therapy in people with HIV. Researchers report immunoSEQ v3.0 was run at survey level. The protocol was immunoSEQ multiplex PCR, while the TCRdb copy is restricted to in-frame clones and leaves out a portion. The repertoire holds roughly 30,000 clones, with nearly 95% as singletons. Germline CDR1 reads LNHDA; CDR2 reads SQIVND (reference sequence). The CDR3 is 16 residues long. V gave up 3 bases and J gave up 3 bases; unmatched junction bases: 6. HIV-positive participants all received treatment in the United States. The chain couples TRBV19 to TRBJ1-5, with 9 bases identical to TRBD1. This TCR derives from a man between 25 and 39 years old with HIV. The material was unsorted PBMCs, obtained around 6 years after starting antiretroviral therapy. The CDR3, as DNA: TGTGCCAGTAGTATTCGGGACAGGGCTCTCAATCAGCCCCAGCATTTT. Protein: CASSIRDRALNQPQHF.